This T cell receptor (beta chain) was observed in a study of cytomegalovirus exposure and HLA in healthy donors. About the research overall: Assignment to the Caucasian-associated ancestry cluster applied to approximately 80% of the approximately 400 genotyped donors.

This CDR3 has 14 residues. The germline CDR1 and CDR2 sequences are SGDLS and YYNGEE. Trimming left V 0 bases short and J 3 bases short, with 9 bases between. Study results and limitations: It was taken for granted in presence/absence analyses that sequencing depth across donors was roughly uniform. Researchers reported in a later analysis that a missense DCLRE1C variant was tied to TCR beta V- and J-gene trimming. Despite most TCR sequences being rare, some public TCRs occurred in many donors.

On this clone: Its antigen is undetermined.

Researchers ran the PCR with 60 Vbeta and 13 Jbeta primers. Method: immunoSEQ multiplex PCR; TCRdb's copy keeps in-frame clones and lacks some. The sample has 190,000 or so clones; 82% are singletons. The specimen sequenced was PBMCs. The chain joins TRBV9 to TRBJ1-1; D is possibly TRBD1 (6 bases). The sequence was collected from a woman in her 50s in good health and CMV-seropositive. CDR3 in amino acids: CASSVGGQHTEAFF. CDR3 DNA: TGTGCCAGCAGCGTAGGGGGGCAGCACACTGAAGCTTTCTTT. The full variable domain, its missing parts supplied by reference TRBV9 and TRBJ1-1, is DSGVTQTPKHLITATGQRVTLRCSPRSGDLSVYWYQQSLDQGLQFLIQYYNGEERAKGNILERFSAQQFPDLHSELNLSSLELGDSALYFCASSVGGQHTEAFFGQGTRLTVV.